This is a list of T cell receptor beta chains from one sample in a study of T-cell reconstitution after alpha-beta-depleted transplantation in children. From the PCR reads, TCRdb called clonotypes with MiXCR, one entry per CDR3 protein. The data show some 220,000 distinct CDR3 sequences, approximately 10% seen once. The sequencing here drew on PBMCs, taken before TCRalphabeta/CD19-depleted stem cell transplant. The receptors were sampled from a child younger than two with acute myeloid leukemia, due to receive a stem cell transplant. Each CDR3 is given with its conserved first and last residue. The D gene is left open where the match is weak. Clone sizes are given selectively: once, few, many, or a class where the clone is expanded.

v_gene,j_gene,abundance,d_gene,CDR3nt,CDR3aa
TRBV30,TRBJ2-7,many,TRBD1,TGTGCCTGGACAGACGACAGGGGAGCCTACGAGCAGTACTTC,CAWTDDRGAYEQYF
TRBV12-3/TRBV12-4,TRBJ1-2,many,NA,TGTGCCAGCAGTTTACAGGGCTCTGGCTACACCTTC,CASSLQGSGYTF
TRBV15,TRBJ2-1,many,NA,TGTGCCACCAGCAGAGGTGGTGTTCCACAAGATGAGCAGTTCTTC,CATSRGGVPQDEQFF
TRBV6-1,TRBJ2-1,many,TRBD2,TGTGCCAGCAGTGAACTAGCGGGAGGGTACAATGAGCAGTTCTTC,CASSELAGGYNEQFF
TRBV4-1,TRBJ1-5,NA,NA,TGCGCCAGCAGCCAAGATGGGTCGGGGGATCATCAGCCCCAGCATTTT,CASSQDGSGDHQPQHF
TRBV5-1,TRBJ1-5,many,TRBD1,TGCGCCAGCAGCGTGGGGGACAGGGAGGGTCAGCCCCAGCATTTT,CASSVGDREGQPQHF
TRBV7-2,TRBJ2-3,many,NA,TGTGCCAGCAGCCGGGACCTGCCCGGGGGAGATACGCAGTATTTT,CASSRDLPGGDTQYF
TRBV29-1,TRBJ2-3,many,NA,TGCAGCGTTCTAACGGGACGGAGAAGCACAGATACGCAGTATTTT,CSVLTGRRSTDTQYF
TRBV30,TRBJ2-3,many,NA,TGTGCCTGGAAGCTCCTAGGCACAGATACGCAGTATTTT,CAWKLLGTDTQYF
TRBV11-2,TRBJ2-7,NA,NA,TGTGCCAGCACCCAAGCGGCTAGTGGGTACGAGCAGTACTTC,CASTQAASGYEQYF
TRBV5-1,TRBJ1-1,few,NA,TGCGCCAGCAGCTCAACCCAGGTTATGAACACTGAAGCTTTCTTT,CASSSTQVMNTEAFF
TRBV20-1,TRBJ1-2,many,NA,TGCAGTGCTGGCCGCGTGGCCCCCTTTTATGGCTACACCTTC,CSAGRVAPFYGYTF
TRBV14,TRBJ1-1,many,NA,TGTGCCAGCAGCCTTAAGAGAGAATTCACTGAAGCTTTCTTT,CASSLKREFTEAFF
TRBV5-1,TRBJ2-3,NA,NA,TGCGCCAGCAGCTTGGCTGGCGTCCGCACAGATACGCAGTATTTT,CASSLAGVRTDTQYF
TRBV5-1,TRBJ2-1,many,NA,TGCGCCAGCAGCCAGACAGAGAATCAGCAGTTCTTC,CASSQTENQQFF
TRBV20-1,TRBJ1-5,NA,TRBD1,TGCAGTGCCTCCAAGGACAGGGGGGGGACCAATCAGCCCCAGCATTTT,CSASKDRGGTNQPQHF
TRBV3-1,TRBJ2-2,NA,NA,TGTGCCTGCTGCCAAGATTATCGGGGCACCGGGGAGCTGTTTTTT,CACCQDYRGTGELFF
TRBV7-2,TRBJ2-2,many,TRBD2,TGTGCCAGCAGCTTAGGGCTAGCGGGAGGCGGGGAGCTGTTTTTT,CASSLGLAGGGELFF
TRBV3-1,TRBJ1-5,many,NA,TGTGCCAGCAGCCCATCCGACAGCCGCAATCAGCCCCAGCATTTT,CASSPSDSRNQPQHF
TRBV20-1,TRBJ2-7,many,TRBD2,TGCAGTGTTGCGGGGGGCAACTACGAGCAGTACTTC,CSVAGGNYEQYF
TRBV10-3,TRBJ1-1,many,NA,TGTGCCATCAGTCCCGGGACGGAAGCTTTCTTT,CAISPGTEAFF
TRBV19,TRBJ1-2,few,NA,TGTGCCAGTAGGGACAGATTAAACTATGGCTACACCTTC,CASRDRLNYGYTF
TRBV4-1,TRBJ2-7,NA,TRBD1,TGCGCCAGCAGCAAACCGGGACAGGGGACCTACGAGCAGTACTTC,CASSKPGQGTYEQYF
TRBV7-9,TRBJ1-1,many,NA,TGTGCCAGCAGCTCCCAGGGGGAAGCTTTCTTT,CASSSQGEAFF
TRBV24-1,TRBJ2-1,many,TRBD2,TGTGCCACCAGTGATTTGCCGGGGACTAGCGGGAGGGCCACGGGCAATGAGCAGTTCTTC,CATSDLPGTSGRATGNEQFF
TRBV12-3/TRBV12-4,TRBJ2-3,many,NA,TGTGCCAGCAGTACCCCGAGGGGAGATACGCAGTATTTT,CASSTPRGDTQYF
TRBV2,TRBJ2-2,many,TRBD1,TGTGCCAGCAGACAGGGGGCCAACACCGGGGAGCTGTTTTTT,CASRQGANTGELFF
TRBV30,TRBJ1-4,many,NA,TGTGCCTCCAACAGGGATACGACTAATGAAAAACTGTTTTTT,CASNRDTTNEKLFF
TRBV12-3/TRBV12-4,TRBJ2-1,many,NA,TGTGCCAGCAGTTTGAGGTCGCGGGGGCGGGGCAATGAGCAGTTCTTC,CASSLRSRGRGNEQFF
TRBV4-2,TRBJ1-1,many,NA,TGTGCCAGCAGCCCGTGGACTATCACGGGGAGCACTGAAGCTTTCTTT,CASSPWTITGSTEAFF